The source of this T cell receptor (beta chain) is a study of blood T cell repertoires in COVID-19 (dated by TCRdb to 2020 to 2021). For the study in its entirety: Samples covering the acute and convalescent phases of COVID-19 were provided by collaborators in the United States, Italy and Spain. The material from the prospective study consisted of cDNA or gDNA derived from T cells, B-cell-depleted T cells, or PBMCs. Deeply sampled blood TCRbeta repertoires from subjects exposed to, actively infected with, or recovered from COVID-19 were included in the dataset. The repertoires were made available in a free public database intended to serve as a resource for research on the immune response to SARS-CoV-2. Samples came from the ongoing ImmuneRACE study (first 160 participants) plus 1,254 subjects from 6 global collaborators. A de-identified subject ID, COVID-19 status, age in years and sex were almost always included in the sample metadata. HLA class I and class II types, where available, came from metadata supplied by the sample provider rather than from assay-based typing.

The immunoSEQ Assay, a bias-controlled multiplex PCR, was used to amplify TCRbeta CDR3 regions from genomic DNA. Regarding the original processing steps: The number of nucleated cells in each sample was estimated from the amplification of reference gene primers within the assay. To quantify the absolute abundance of each unique TCRbeta CDR3 rearrangement, sequence reads were collapsed and filtered. For each sample, productive Simpson clonality was calculated as the square root of Simpson's diversity index over productive rearrangements. The table comes from immuneACCESS by way of TCRdb, which keeps in-frame sequences with V and J called. Part of the clones is missing from these tables; in studies checked, under half for an unresolved V gene and the rest for unknown reasons. D and trimming were read from the DNA, whereas the V and J calls and clone size are those reported in that table. Here the sample has some 140,000 clones; about four fifths occur a single time. Clones ranked in the top ten supply 9.5% to 15% of the sample.

On the study overall, not on this receptor specifically: The amount of clinical and demographic metadata varied by source and participant and was provided uncurated.

For this clone: Its antigen is unknown. The sample holds no much larger clone one base away, and base qualities are not on file.

The cysteine opens and the phenylalanine closes a CDR3 of 15 amino acids. The read is trimmed to its CDR3 DNA, 45 bases read in frame from base 1. Looking up the germline V gene (reference sequence) yields CDR1 SEHNR and CDR2 FQNEAQ. Germline trimming amounts to 6 bases on V and 5 bases on J, with 8 as the count of junction bases outside the gene matches. The collaborating institutions used their own protocols to collect whole blood in K2EDTA tubes. Collaborator samples were shipped for TCRbeta analysis as frozen whole blood, isolated PBMCs, or DNA extracted from either sample type. Sequencing was performed on peripheral blood. This sequence originates from a human donor in a cohort sampled during active COVID-19. The V gene is TRBV7-9 and the J gene is TRBJ2-1, with TRBD2 matching 9 junction bases. The CDR3 protein is CASRVSGGPNNEQFF. The nucleotide sequence reads TGTGCCAGCAGGGTAAGCGGGGGGCCAAACAATGAGCAGTTCTTC.